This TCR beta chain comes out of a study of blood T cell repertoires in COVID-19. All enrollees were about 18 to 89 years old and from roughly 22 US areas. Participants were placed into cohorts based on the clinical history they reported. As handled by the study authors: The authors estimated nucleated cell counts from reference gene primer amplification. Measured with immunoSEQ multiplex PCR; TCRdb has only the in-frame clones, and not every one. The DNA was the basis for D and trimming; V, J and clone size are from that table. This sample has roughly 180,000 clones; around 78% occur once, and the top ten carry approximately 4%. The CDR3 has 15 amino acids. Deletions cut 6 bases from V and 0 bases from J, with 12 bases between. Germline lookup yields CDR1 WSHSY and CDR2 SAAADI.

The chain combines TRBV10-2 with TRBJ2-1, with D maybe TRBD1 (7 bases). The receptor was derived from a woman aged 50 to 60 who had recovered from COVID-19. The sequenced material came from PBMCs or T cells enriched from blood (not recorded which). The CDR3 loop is CASSAGQSSYNEQFF. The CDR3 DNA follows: TGCGCCAGCAGCGCGGGACAGAGCTCCTACAATGAGCAGTTCTTC.